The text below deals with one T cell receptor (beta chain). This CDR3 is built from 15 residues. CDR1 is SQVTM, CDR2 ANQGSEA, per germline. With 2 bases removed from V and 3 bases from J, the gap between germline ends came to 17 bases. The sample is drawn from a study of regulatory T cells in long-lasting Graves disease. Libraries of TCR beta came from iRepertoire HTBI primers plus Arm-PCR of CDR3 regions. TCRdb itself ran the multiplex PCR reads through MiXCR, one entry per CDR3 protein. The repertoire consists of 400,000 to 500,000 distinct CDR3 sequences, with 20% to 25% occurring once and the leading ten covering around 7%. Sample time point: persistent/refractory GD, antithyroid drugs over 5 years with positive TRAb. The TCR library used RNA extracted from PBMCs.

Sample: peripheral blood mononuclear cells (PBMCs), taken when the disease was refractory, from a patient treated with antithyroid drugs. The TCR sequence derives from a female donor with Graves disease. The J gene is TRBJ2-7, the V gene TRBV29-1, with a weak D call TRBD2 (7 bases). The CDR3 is CSVEWGGGPHYEQYF. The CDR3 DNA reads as TGCAGCGTTGAATGGGGGGGGGGCCCCCACTACGAGCAGTACTTC.